This TCR beta chain was sequenced in a study of blood T cell repertoires in COVID-19. Looking at the study overall: Sites in the United States, Italy and Spain provided acute and convalescent COVID-19 samples. PBMCs, B-cell-depleted T cells, or T cells were the source of the cDNA or gDNA that made up the material.

In the authors' workflow: Estimated nucleated cell counts came from reference gene primer amplification. Using immunoSEQ multiplex PCR, the repertoire was profiled, and TCRdb retains in-frame clones only, with some absent. The V and J calls and the clone size are those of that table, but D and trimming were determined from the DNA. The data show 120,000 to 150,000 clones, roughly 87% seen once. V dropped 6 bases and J dropped 3 bases, with 6 bases sitting between them. Germline V gene sequence: CDR1 MNHEY, CDR2 SVGAGI. The CDR3 is made up of 12 amino acids. The sample was peripheral blood. V gene TRBV6-5 combines with J gene TRBJ1-5; no clear D gene. The TCR comes from a human donor in a cohort sampled during active COVID-19. The CDR3, as DNA: TGTGCCAGCAGGCCTATCAATCAGCCCCAGCATTTT. Its translation is CASRPINQPQHF.